These 11 T cell receptor beta chains came from one sample sequenced in a study of blood T cell repertoires in COVID-19. Here immunoSEQ multiplex PCR was the method, and the copy in TCRdb shows in-frame clones only, minus some. The sample lists under 200,000 clones; under 90% were seen once. The material sequenced was peripheral blood. These receptor sequences come from a man aged 60 to 75 with acute or convalescent COVID-19.

This clone was recorded only once. At one of its ends the junction is not consistent with the germline gene, which may arise from a read error. The chain employs TRBV20-1 and TRBJ1-2; D is unclear. This CDR3 region has 11 residues. CDR1 DFQATT and CDR2 SNEGSKA come from the germline V gene (reference sequence). The CDR3 here is CGTLANYGYTF. CDR3 nucleotides: TGTGGCACCCTAGCTAACTATGGCTACACCTTC.

The V and J genes are TRBV21-1 and TRBJ2-3; TRBD2, the table's D call, was not compared with the DNA. TRBV21-1 is deemed a pseudogene. The CDR3 extends over 16 amino acids. The CDR3 nucleotides are TGTGCCAGCAGCAGAGGGCTAGAATCGGGCTCAGATACGCAGTATTTT. Translated: CASSRGLESGSDTQYF.

The chain carries TRBV6-1 and TRBJ1-2; 8 bases are a match to TRBD1. Germline V gene sequence: CDR1 MNHNS, CDR2 SASEGT. The ends lost 0 bases at V and 0 bases at J; junction bases unmatched: 6. The length of the CDR3 is 17 residues. CDR3 in amino acids: CASSEAFQGATNYGYTF. The CDR3 nucleotides are TGTGCCAGCAGTGAAGCGTTCCAGGGGGCAACTAACTATGGCTACACCTTC.

V is TRBV2 and J is TRBJ2-4; D is uncertain. CDR1 and CDR2 from the germline V gene are SNHLY and FYNNEI. With 3 bases removed from V and 6 bases from J, the gap between germline ends came to 12 bases. CDR3 length equals 14 residues. The CDR3 spells CASSDEMARNIQYF. CDR3 nucleotides: TGTGCCAGCAGTGACGAAATGGCCCGAAACATTCAGTACTTC.

This clone was picked up a small number of times. This chain joins TRBV15 and TRBJ2-1; tentative D call: TRBD2 (7 bases). Germline loops: CDR1 LNHNV, CDR2 YYDKDF (reference sequence). The CDR3 contains 21 residues. Trimming removed 5 bases from V and 0 bases from J, with 29 bases in between. The CDR3 spells CATSPEIVAGDYPDSYNEQFF. For the CDR3, the DNA is TGTGCCACCAGCCCAGAGATAGTGGCAGGGGACTATCCTGACTCCTACAATGAGCAGTTCTTC.

This chain uses TRBV2 with TRBJ2-1; D is possibly TRBD1 (5 bases). This CDR3 contains 10 residues. Germline-derived CDR1 and CDR2 are SNHLY and FYNNEI. Trimming took 8 bases from V and 11 from J, leaving 10 bases between them. The CDR3 region has the DNA TGTGCCAGCCTAGACAGACAGCAGTTCTTC. Translating it yields CASLDRQQFF.

The gene calls are TRBV9 and TRBJ1-2, with D tentatively TRBD1 (5 bases). There are 15 residues in the CDR3. V shed 0 bases and J shed 8 bases, with 17 bases lying between them. Germline loops: CDR1 SGDLS, CDR2 YYNGEE. Here the CDR3 reads CASSVDEGVRWGYTF. For the CDR3, the DNA is TGTGCCAGCAGCGTAGACGAAGGGGTTAGGTGGGGCTACACCTTC.

With respect to this clone: A read error may be the cause here, since a much bigger clone is one base away. The genes are TRBV5-5 and TRBJ2-5; no definite D call. Between the trimmed V and J ends, which lost 0 bases and 5 bases, there was a span of 5 bases. CDR3 length: 12 amino acids. CDR1 is SGHKS, CDR2 YYEKEE, per germline (reference sequence). CDR3: CASSLAGETQYF. The CDR3, as DNA: TGTGCCAGCAGCTTGGCCGGGGAGACCCAGTACTTC.

J is TRBJ1-6 and V is TRBV19; D is perhaps TRBD1 (6 bases). V was trimmed by 5 bases and J by 10 bases, leaving 15 bases between them. CDR3 size: 14 residues. Germline V lookup: CDR1 LNHDA, CDR2 SQIVND (reference sequence). The CDR3 DNA sequence: TGTGCCAGTAGTGTAGGACAGTTGGACTCACCCCTCCACTTT. This sequence encodes CASSVGQLDSPLHF.

This clone was detected only once. The rearrangement links TRBV7-2 to TRBJ2-2; D may be TRBD2 (6 bases). CDR1 SGHTA and CDR2 FQGNSA come from the germline V gene. Trimming stripped 5 bases from V and 4 bases from J, with 11 bases between. This CDR3 spans 14 amino acids. The CDR3 reads CASSPRGFTGELFF. The CDR3 DNA is TGTGCCAGCAGCCCACGGGGGTTCACCGGGGAGCTGTTTTTT.

The chain uses TRBV20-1 and TRBJ2-7; 13 bases map to TRBD2. V shed 3 bases and J 2 bases; nucleotides not matched to a gene: 10. From germline, CDR1 is DFQATT and CDR2 SNEGSKA (reference sequence). This CDR3 is built from 17 residues. This CDR3 is CSASSGLAGHGAYEQYF. DNA for the CDR3: TGCAGTGCTAGTTCGGGACTAGCGGGACACGGCGCCTACGAGCAGTACTTC.